Following are 31 T cell receptor beta chains from one sample sequenced in a study of tumor-infiltrating lymphocytes in primary liver carcinoma. Synthesis of TCR beta cDNA was carried out from around 540 ng total RNA with a constant-region primer. Libraries for TCR beta were built through three nested multiplex PCR rounds, which together made up a slightly modified ARM-PCR procedure. Forward primers for TRBV1-TRBV30 and a C-beta reverse primer served the first two PCR rounds, at 10 cycles each. One entry per CDR3 protein results from TCRdb running MiXCR on the multiplex PCR reads. The sample shows roughly 50,000 distinct CDR3 sequences, over 65% of them seen only once. Investigators took RNA and DNA out together from roughly 18-30 mg of unsorted bulk tissue. The sample consisted of liver tumor tissue from sampling region 2. Specified subset: tumor region T2, inferior pole. The receptor source for this set is a man aged 40-49 years with primary liver carcinoma and hepatitis B virus infection.

About this clonotype itself: At one end the junction does not follow the germline gene, possibly because of a read error. This chain uses TRBV6-6 with TRBJ1-2; D is unresolved. The CDR3 length is 11 residues. Per germline, CDR1 MNHNY and CDR2 SVGAGI (reference sequence). CDR3 sequence: CTSSYSSGLTF. Written as DNA, the CDR3 is TGTACCAGCAGTTACTCGAGTGGGCTCACCTTC.

As regards this clonotype: The junction does not match germline at one end; this may be a read error. CDR3 sequence (DNA): TGTGCCAGCAGGTCCGGGACCGTTAGCAATCGGCCCCAGCATTTT. Translated: CASRSGTVSNRPQHF. The rearrangement joins TRBV6-6 to TRBJ1-5; tentative D call: TRBD1 (5 bases). The CDR3 loop spans 15 amino acids. CDR1 MNHNY and CDR2 SVGAGI come from the germline V gene (reference sequence).

This chain uses TRBV28 with TRBJ2-1; D unclear. There are 14 residues in the CDR3. The V gene's germline CDR1 is MDHEN and CDR2 SYDVKM. With 5 bases removed from V and 1 base from J, the gap between germline ends came to 9 bases. For the CDR3, the DNA is TGTGCCAGCAGTAATCGGAATTCCTACAATGAGCAGTTCTTC. Its translation: CASSNRNSYNEQFF.

As for this clonotype: No conserved phenylalanine or tryptophan ends this CDR3, so it is likely a read error. The chain employs TRBV10-2 and TRBJ2-3; 7 bases are a match to TRBD1. Germline CDR1 WSHSY, CDR2 SAAADI. The CDR3 contains 14 residues. CDR3 region: CASMSGRGTDMQYL. In DNA form, the CDR3 reads TGCGCCAGCATGTCAGGGAGAGGGACAGATATGCAGTATTTG.

Turning to this clonotype: The missing conserved phenylalanine or tryptophan at the end of this CDR3 makes a read error likely. No DNA is shown, since the ends of the CDR3 on it are uncertain; the CDR3 is the one TCRdb lists. The V call is TRBV6-1, the J call TRBJ2-7; the D call TRBD1 from the table was never checked on the DNA. The CDR3 totals 15 residues, both ends included. Germline V lookup: CDR1 MNHNS, CDR2 SASEGT. This CDR3 reads CASTPRRGAILEQYL.

Turning to this clonotype: A read error may account for a junction end that differs from germline. J is TRBJ2-3 and V is TRBV12-3 or TRBV12-4; 9 nucleotides agree with TRBD1. The CDR3 has 17 residues. CDR3 sequence: CASIFTGGTLSTDTQYF. In DNA form, the CDR3 reads TGTGCCAGCATTTTTACAGGGGGCACGCTTAGCACAGATACACAGTATTTT.

Comment on this clonotype: The CDR3 does not close with the conserved phenylalanine or tryptophan, likely indicating a read error. The genes are TRBV12-3 or TRBV12-4 and TRBJ1-2; D call uncertain. Trimming removed 3 bases from V and 4 bases from J, with 18 bases in between. The CDR3 extends over 16 amino acids. The chain's CDR3 is CASSFFIGPEFYGYTS. In DNA, the CDR3 is TGTGCCAGCAGTTTTTTCATCGGACCCGAATTCTATGGCTACACCTCC.

This clonotype has ten or more counts. The genes are TRBV5-1 and TRBJ2-3; D call uncertain. CDR1 and CDR2 from the germline V gene are SGHRS and YFSETQ. The CDR3 has 15 residues. Trimming removed 0 bases from V and 6 bases from J, with 14 bases in between. CDR3 sequence (DNA): TGCGCCAGCAGCTTGGGGGATAGCTCCGGGGATACGCAGTATTTT. Protein product: CASSLGDSSGDTQYF.

The chain employs TRBV12-3 or TRBV12-4 and TRBJ2-4; D unresolved. The CDR3 consists of 13 residues. V lost 5 bases and J 12 bases, leaving 17 bases between the germline ends. In DNA, the CDR3 is TGTGCCAGCAGTCCATCTGATAACGGCAGTCAGTACTTC. Encoded protein: CASSPSDNGSQYF.

This clonotype was seen just once. The junction departs from the called germline gene at one end, perhaps through a read error. The J gene is TRBJ1-5, the V gene TRBV11-2, with D possibly matching TRBD1 (5 bases). The CDR3 is 14 amino acids. Germline V CDR1 and CDR2: SGHAT, FQNNGV. CDR3 DNA: TGTGCCAGCAGCACAGGACGGTTTCCCGAGCCCCAACAATTT. It codes for CASSTGRFPEPQQF.

Comments on this clonotype: The germline gene is not matched at one end of the junction; a read error may be the cause. The V gene is TRBV10-1, the J gene TRBJ2-3, with 9 bases matching TRBD1. The CDR3 has 15 amino acids. Germline loops: CDR1 WNHNN, CDR2 SYGVQD (reference sequence). The chain's CDR3 is CASSVAGTGTDKQYF. CDR3 nucleotides: TGCGCCAGCAGTGTAGCCGGGACAGGGACCGATAAGCAGTATTTT.

As for this clonotype: The CDR3 end shows no conserved phenylalanine or tryptophan, and so a read error is likely. The chain couples TRBV6-5 to TRBJ2-2; tentatively, D is TRBD2 (5 bases). Germline V gene sequence: CDR1 MNHEY, CDR2 SVGAGI. The CDR3 loop spans 15 amino acids. The CDR3 DNA reads TGCGCCAGCAGTTACTCGAATTCCGGGGCCGGGGAGCTGTTTTGC. This translates into CASSYSNSGAGELFC.

As to this clonotype: A junction end diverges from the germline sequence, so it may reflect a read error. V usage is TRBV11-2 and J usage is TRBJ2-1; possible D gene TRBD2, 6 bases. There are 14 residues in the CDR3. The germline gives CDR1 SGHAT, CDR2 FQNNGV. This CDR3 is CASSLTSRYNEQFF. CDR3 in DNA: TGCGCCAGCAGCTTAACTAGCAGATACAATGAACAGTTCTTC.

On this clonotype itself: The germline gene is not matched at one end of the junction; a read error may be the cause. The genes are TRBV11-2 and TRBJ2-1, with D maybe TRBD2 (6 bases). The CDR3 runs 14 residues. The V gene's germline CDR1 is SGHAT and CDR2 FQNNGV. CDR3 nucleotide sequence: TGTACCAGCAGTTCAGCGGGCCCTGGGGATGAGCTGTTCTTC. Its protein is CTSSSAGPGDELFF.

Concerning this clonotype: A junction end diverges from the germline sequence, so it may reflect a read error. This rearrangement joins TRBV11-2 to TRBJ2-1; D is perhaps TRBD2 (5 bases). The CDR3 has 16 amino acids. CDR1 and CDR2 (germline): SGHAT, FQNNGV. The CDR3 loop is CTSSSHPSWRIYEQFF. The CDR3 DNA reads as TGTACCAGCAGCTCGCACCCCAGCTGGAGGATCTATGAGCAGTTCTTC. Supplemented by reference TRBV11-2 and TRBJ2-1, the full variable domain reads EAGVAQSPRYKIIEKRQSVAFWCNPISGHATLYWYQQILGQGPKLLIQFQNNGVVDDSQLPKDRFSAERLKGVDSTLKIQPAKLEDSAVYLCTSSSHPSWRIYEQFFGPGTRLTVL.

This clonotype has a count of ten or more. The chain has TRBV5-1 and TRBJ2-1, with TRBD1 matching over 8 bases. V lost 5 bases, J lost 4 bases, and 5 bases stayed unmatched. This CDR3 is 14 amino acids long. The germline gives CDR1 SGHRS, CDR2 YFSETQ. CDR3 loop: CASRRQGLYNEQFF. In DNA form, the CDR3 reads TGCGCCAGCAGGAGACAGGGGTTGTACAATGAGCAGTTCTTC.

This clonotype has more than one count but fewer than ten. The CDR3 spells CASSLTGESYEQYF. The CDR3 DNA reads as TGCGCCAGCAGCCTTACAGGGGAATCCTACGAGCAGTACTTC. The V call is TRBV5-1, the J call TRBJ2-7; 7 bases align to TRBD1. J lost 1 base, V lost 4 bases, and 5 bases had no gene match. Germline V CDR1 and CDR2: SGHRS, YFSETQ. The CDR3 contains 14 residues.

In this sample, this clonotype turned up a few times. Being one base from a much bigger clone, this may be a read error. The J gene is TRBJ2-7, the V gene TRBV5-6, with D unresolved. CDR1 and CDR2 (germline): SGHDT, YYEEEE. The CDR3 consists of 13 residues. The V end was cut by 1 base, the J end by 3 bases, with 8 bases between. The CDR3, as DNA: TGTGCCAGCAGCTTGCCACTTCACTACGAGCAGTACTTC. Translating it yields CASSLPLHYEQYF.

The rearrangement joins TRBV15 to TRBJ2-4, with 7 bases matching TRBD2. The CDR3 sequence is 14 residues long. The germline V gene encodes CDR1 LNHNV and CDR2 YYDKDF (reference sequence). Trimming at V came to 5 bases and at J to 2 bases, leaving 3 bases not matched to a gene. DNA of the CDR3: TGTGCCACCAGCCCCGGGGGGACCAAAAACATTCAGTACTTC. Its protein product is CATSPGGTKNIQYF.

Worth noting for this clonotype: The germline gene is not matched at one end of the junction; a read error may be the cause. The gene calls are TRBV19 and TRBJ2-2; 8 bases match TRBD2. Germline values: CDR1 LNHDA, CDR2 SQIVND (reference sequence). The CDR3 loop spans 14 amino acids. The CDR3 loop is CANSVGLVGGELFF. CDR3 DNA: TGTGCCAATAGTGTGGGACTAGTGGGCGGGGAGCTGTTTTTT.

As regards this clonotype: Relative to the germline gene, one junction end is altered; a read error may explain this. The gene calls are TRBV4-1 and TRBJ2-1; D may match TRBD1 or TRBD2 (5 bases each). Germline V gene lookup returns CDR1 MGHRA and CDR2 YSYEKL. This CDR3 spans 19 amino acids. CDR3 DNA sequence: TGCGCCAGCAGCCGAGACTCAAGGCCTCCCCGGGACCGATTTAATGGGCAGTTCTTC. This gives the protein CASSRDSRPPRDRFNGQFF.

For this clonotype: This may arise from a read error, as a much more abundant clone is one base away. This chain uses TRBV29-1 with TRBJ1-2; D is ambiguous. V dropped 4 bases and J dropped 10 bases, with 13 bases sitting between them. The CDR3 is made up of 11 amino acids. The germline V gene has CDR1 SQVTM and CDR2 ANQGSEA. The CDR3 sequence is CSVAIGGDYTF. CDR3 nucleotide sequence: TGCAGCGTTGCGATAGGAGGCGACTACACCTTC.

A word on this clonotype: A much larger clone is a single base away; this may be a read error. This chain joins TRBV2 and TRBJ1-5, with D maybe TRBD1 (5 bases). This CDR3 has 14 amino acids. Trimming removed 3 bases from V and 7 bases from J, with 13 bases in between. The V gene's germline CDR1 is SNHLY and CDR2 FYNNEI. Written as DNA, the CDR3 is TGTGCCAGCAGTGACAGGGCGGGGAAGCAGCCCCAGCATTTT. Translation gives CASSDRAGKQPQHF.

V and J are TRBV28 and TRBJ2-3; D might be TRBD1 (6 bases). Trimming shortened V by 7 bases and J by 5 bases, and 19 bases separated the two germline ends. Germline CDR1 is MDHEN and CDR2 is SYDVKM. The CDR3 is 15 residues long. CDR3 sequence (DNA): TGTGCCAGCATCGATAGGGGGTGGGCCATAGATACGCAGTATTTT. This sequence encodes CASIDRGWAIDTQYF.

This clonotype was observed a handful of times. This chain connects TRBV2 to TRBJ2-6, with D hard to call. The CDR3 is 11 residues long. Germline assignment: CDR1 SNHLY and CDR2 FYNNEI. The CDR3 bases are TGTGCGCGCTCTGGGGCCAACGTCCTGACTTTC. The encoded protein is CARSGANVLTF. The full variable domain, with the rest looked up from reference TRBV2 and TRBJ2-6, is EPEVTQTPSHQVTQMGQEVILRCVPISNHLYFYWYRQILGQKVEFLVSFYNNEISEKSEIFDDQFSVERPDGSNFTLKIRSTKLEDSAMYFCARSGANVLTFGAGSRLTVL.

In regard to this clonotype: The conserved closing phenylalanine or tryptophan is absent in this CDR3, likely reflecting a read error. The limits of the CDR3 on the DNA are not certain, so only TCRdb's listed CDR3 is given. V is TRBV11-2 and J is TRBJ2-7; the table's D call, TRBD2, was not checked against the DNA. The CDR3 length is 15 residues, termini included. Germline loops: CDR1 SGHAT, CDR2 FQNNGV. This CDR3 reads CANSLGGTLPYEQYL.

This CDR3 is CASSEPPGYAYEQYF. CDR3 sequence (DNA): TGCGCCAGCAGTGAGCCTCCGGGTTATGCCTACGAGCAGTACTTC. This sequence joins TRBV10-2 and TRBJ2-7; D not resolved. Germline CDR1 WSHSY, CDR2 SAAADI. The CDR3 is made up of 15 amino acids. The ends were cut back, 2 bases at V and 2 bases at J, with 13 bases in the middle.

With respect to this clonotype: One end of the junction fails to match germline, which may point to a read error. The chain combines TRBV4-1 with TRBJ2-7, with TRBD1 identical over 8 bases. CDR3 length: 17 residues. Germline V gene data show CDR1 as MGHRA and CDR2 as YSYEKL. The CDR3 spells CAGSPESLGQGSYEQYF. The CDR3 coding sequence is TGCGCCGGCAGTCCCGAGAGTCTAGGACAGGGTTCCTACGAGCAGTACTTC.

Concerning this clonotype: One end of the junction varies from germline; a read error may be responsible. V is TRBV2 and J is TRBJ2-5; the D gene is possibly TRBD1 (7 bases). The CDR3 length is 12 residues. Germline V gives CDR1 SNHLY, CDR2 FYNNEI. The CDR3 protein is CVSSGGGEAQYF. CDR3 in DNA: TGTGTCAGCAGTGGAGGGGGCGAGGCCCAGTACTTC. The variable domain in full, with the rest retrieved from reference TRBV2 and TRBJ2-5, is EPEVTQTPSHQVTQMGQEVILRCVPISNHLYFYWYRQILGQKVEFLVSFYNNEISEKSEIFDDQFSVERPDGSNFTLKIRSTKLEDSAMYFCVSSGGGEAQYFGPGTRLLVL.

On this clonotype: At one end the junction does not follow the germline gene, possibly because of a read error. CDR3 amino acids: CVSSEQGCNEQFF. The CDR3 DNA reads TGTGTCAGCAGTGAACAGGGTTGCAATGAGCAGTTCTTC. V usage is TRBV6-1 and J usage is TRBJ2-1; maybe TRBD1 (6 bases). The germline V gene encodes CDR1 MNHNS and CDR2 SASEGT. The CDR3 is made up of 13 amino acids.

J is TRBJ1-2 and V is TRBV11-2, with D possibly being TRBD1 (5 bases). The CDR3 spans 13 residues. Germline CDR1 and CDR2: SGHAT and FQNNGV. Trimming pared 2 bases from V and 12 bases from J, leaving 16 bases between. The CDR3 coding sequence is TGTGCCAGCAGCTTAAAGGGGAACTATAGCAACACCTTC. This codes for CASSLKGNYSNTF.